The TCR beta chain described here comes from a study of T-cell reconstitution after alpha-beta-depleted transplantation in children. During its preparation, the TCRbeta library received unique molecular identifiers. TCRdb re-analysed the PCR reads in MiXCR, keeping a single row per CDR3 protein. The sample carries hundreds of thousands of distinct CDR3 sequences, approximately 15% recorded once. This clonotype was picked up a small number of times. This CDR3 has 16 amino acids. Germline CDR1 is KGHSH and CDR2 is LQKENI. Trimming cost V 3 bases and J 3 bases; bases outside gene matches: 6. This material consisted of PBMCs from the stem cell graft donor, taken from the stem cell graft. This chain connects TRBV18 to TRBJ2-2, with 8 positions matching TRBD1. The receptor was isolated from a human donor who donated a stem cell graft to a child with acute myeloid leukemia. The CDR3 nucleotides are TGTGCCAGCTCACCCGGACAGGGTAGAGACACCGGGGAGCTGTTTTTT. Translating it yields CASSPGQGRDTGELFF.